The text below deals with one TCR beta chain. Its antigen is not known. A clone one base away is much larger, so this may be a read error. The sample has other DNA sequences that encode this CDR3 too. The data are from a study of metastatic and nonmetastatic thyroid tumors. At the level of the study: Both malignant and benign thyroid patients supplied peripheral blood and tumor or nodule tissue samples, across which the repertoires of these patients were then compared.

Study-level findings and limits: Within blood and tumor, benign nodules reportedly had significantly lower TCR beta diversity than malignant thyroid tumors did.

CDR1 and CDR2 from the germline V gene are DFQATT and SNEGSKA (reference sequence). The CDR3 has 16 residues. Patients were all untreated before their thyroid surgery. Source study methods: Differences in CDR3 between clinicopathological groups were drawn on to build a classifier intended to discriminate distant-metastatic papillary thyroid cancer patients. Via MiXCR, TCRdb re-called the PCR reads. V and J calls and clone size were set by TCRdb, not the authors. The table lists roughly 18,000 clones, 21% of them singletons. The sequence was collected from a female donor with papillary thyroid cancer or a benign thyroid nodule (not recorded which). Some clones in this sample may be carry-over from other donors' samples. The gene calls are TRBV20-1 and TRBJ2-6; perhaps D is TRBD1 or TRBD2 (5 bases each). Sequenced sample: tumor tissue. The CDR3 nucleotides are TGCAGTGCTGCGGGCAGGACGGCCTCTGGGGCCAATGTCCTGACTTTC. Amino acid sequence: CSAAGRTASGANVLTF.